This record concerns one T cell receptor (beta chain) sequence. In the original processing: Estimation of nucleated cell counts relied on the amplification of reference gene primers. Clones were sequenced by immunoSEQ multiplex PCR, and TCRdb holds only the in-frame ones, with some missing. That table furnishes V, J and clone size, whereas the DNA furnished D and trimming. The sample records 200,000 to 250,000 clones, roughly 85% being singletons. The sample belongs to a study of blood T cell repertoires in COVID-19. Study-level background: Material from acute and convalescent COVID-19 was sourced from the United States, Italy and Spain. The cDNA or gDNA used as material had been derived from T cells, B-cell-depleted T cells, or PBMCs.

The CDR3 length is 16 residues. Looked up from germline, CDR1 is KGHSH and CDR2 is LQKENI. The ends lost 0 bases at V and 0 bases at J; junction bases unmatched: 4. The sequence came from a man between 45 and 60 years old who had recovered from COVID-19. The sample was peripheral blood. The rearrangement uses TRBV18 and TRBJ2-7, with 8 bases fitting TRBD2. Here the CDR3 DNA reads TGTGCCAGCTCACCACCGGAAGCGGGAGTCTCCTACGAGCAGTACTTC. Protein product: CASSPPEAGVSYEQYF.